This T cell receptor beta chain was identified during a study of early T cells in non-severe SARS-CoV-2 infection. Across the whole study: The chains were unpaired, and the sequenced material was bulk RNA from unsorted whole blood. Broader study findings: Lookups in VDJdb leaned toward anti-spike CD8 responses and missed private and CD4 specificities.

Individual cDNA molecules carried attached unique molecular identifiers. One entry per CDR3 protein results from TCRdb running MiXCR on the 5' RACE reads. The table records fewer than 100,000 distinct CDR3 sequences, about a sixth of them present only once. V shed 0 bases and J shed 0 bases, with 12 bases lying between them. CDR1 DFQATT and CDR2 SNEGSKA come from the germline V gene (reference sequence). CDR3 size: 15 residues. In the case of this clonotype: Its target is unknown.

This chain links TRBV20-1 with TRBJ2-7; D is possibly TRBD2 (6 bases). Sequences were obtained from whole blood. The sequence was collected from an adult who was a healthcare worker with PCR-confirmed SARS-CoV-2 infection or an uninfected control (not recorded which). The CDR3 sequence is CSARDGLASSYEQYF. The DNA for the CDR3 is TGCAGTGCTAGAGATGGGCTAGCGAGCTCCTACGAGCAGTACTTC.